These 6 T cell receptor beta chains originate from one sample sequenced in a study of T cell responses to AZD1222 COVID-19 vaccine. Data came from immunoSEQ multiplex PCR; TCRdb stores just in-frame clones and leaves some out. This table holds around 140,000 clones, about 90% found once. The specimen was peripheral blood, collected on day 0 of AZD1222 vaccination. The source of these receptors is an adult in good health.

CDR3 region: CASSSGLARDIHNEQFF. CDR3 sequence (DNA): TGTGCCAGCAGCTCAGGACTAGCGCGCGATATTCACAATGAGCAGTTCTTC. The chain carries TRBV11-3 and TRBJ2-1; 9 bases align to TRBD2. The germline V gene encodes CDR1 SGHNT and CDR2 YENEEA. Trimming removed 4 bases from V and 5 bases from J; junction bases left unmatched: 12. CDR3 length equals 17 residues.

Only one count was recorded for this clone. This chain links TRBV10-2 with TRBJ1-5, with D unresolved. The V and J ends lost 2 bases and 5 bases respectively, with 10 bases between them. The CDR3 has 14 amino acids. Germline V gene lookup returns CDR1 WSHSY and CDR2 SAAADI. The CDR3 spells CASSETRRYQPQHF. DNA for the CDR3: TGCGCCAGCAGTGAGACCAGGAGATATCAGCCCCAGCATTTT.

The chain links TRBV6-4 to TRBJ1-4, with 9 bases matching TRBD1. V lost 0 bases, J lost 6 bases, and 17 bases stayed unmatched. CDR1 is MRHNA, CDR2 SNTAGT, per germline. This CDR3 region has 20 residues. CDR3 DNA sequence: TGTGCCAGCAGTGACTCCCTGGACAGGGGCAAAACCGGGGAGCATGAAAAACTGTTTTTT. It codes for CASSDSLDRGKTGEHEKLFF.

This chain links TRBV18 with TRBJ2-5; 7 bases agree with TRBD1. This CDR3 is built from 14 residues. J gave up 1 base and V 6 bases, and 5 bases lay outside the gene matches. Germline-derived CDR1 and CDR2 are KGHSH and LQKENI. The CDR3 region has the DNA TGTGCCAGCTCCCTCCGGGACAGCCAAGAGACCCAGTACTTC. This codes for CASSLRDSQETQYF.

The chain uses TRBV6-5 and TRBJ1-1; D is unresolved. V lost 2 bases and J lost 3, with 10 bases in between. The CDR3 loop spans 14 amino acids. Germline V CDR1 and CDR2: MNHEY, SVGAGI. CDR3 sequence: CASSYDGRDTEAFF. DNA for the CDR3: TGTGCCAGCAGTTACGACGGGCGGGACACTGAAGCTTTCTTT.

The rearrangement uses TRBV6-1 and TRBJ2-3, with no clear D. The CDR3 spans 12 residues. The germline gives CDR1 MNHNS, CDR2 SASEGT. Trimming cost V 2 bases and J 4 bases, with 4 bases left between them. The CDR3 here is CASSEIADTQYF. In nucleotides, the CDR3 is TGTGCCAGCAGTGAAATCGCAGATACGCAGTATTTT.